The next 14 T cell receptor beta chains were all read from a single sample in a study of T cells in Graves' hyperthyroidism and ophthalmopathy. RNA transcripts served as the template for amplifying TCR beta CDR3 regions. The HTBI set primed first-round TCR CDR3 RT-PCR. Using its own MiXCR run on the multiplex PCR reads, TCRdb lists one record per CDR3 protein. This sample has more than 650,000 distinct CDR3 sequences, with 11% to 15% found just once. The material sequenced was blood. These TCRs come from a woman younger than 35 with Graves' hyperthyroidism.

The chain uses TRBV14 and TRBJ2-1; TRBD1 agrees at 7 bases. J was trimmed by 0 bases and V by 5 bases; bases with no gene match: 19. This CDR3 has 20 residues. CDR1 SGHDN and CDR2 FVKESK come from the germline V gene. The CDR3 loop is CASSGQDRVKITSSYNEQFF. The CDR3 DNA reads TGTGCCAGCAGCGGTCAAGACAGGGTAAAAATTACTAGCTCCTACAATGAGCAGTTCTTC.

This clonotype has just a few counts. The chain uses TRBV7-9 and TRBJ1-1; the D gene is possibly TRBD1 (6 bases). This CDR3 is 16 amino acids long. V was clipped by 5 bases and J by 0 bases, with 16 bases between them. Germline CDR1 is SEHNR and CDR2 is FQNEAQ (reference sequence). The CDR3 loop reads CASSLTAGGLNTEAFF. The CDR3 DNA is TGTGCCAGCAGCCTTACCGCCGGGGGCCTGAACACTGAAGCTTTCTTT.

This clonotype occurred a few times. The CDR3 DNA follows: TGTGCCAGCAGGCTGACTAGCCCCAATGAGCAGTTCTTC. Residues: CASRLTSPNEQFF. V is TRBV2 and J is TRBJ2-1; 7 bases map to TRBD2. Per germline, CDR1 SNHLY and CDR2 FYNNEI. CDR3 length: 13 amino acids. V lost 6 bases to trimming and J lost 6 bases; unmatched junction nucleotides: 5.

This clonotype was seen repeatedly, ten times or more. J is TRBJ2-2 and V is TRBV14, with 9 bases fitting TRBD2. The germline CDR1 and CDR2 sequences are SGHDN and FVKESK. This CDR3 spans 19 amino acids. V trimming: 2 bases; J trimming: 5 bases; junction bases outside the gene matches: 15. The CDR3 loop is CASSQHTGLAFGLTGELFF. CDR3 nucleotides: TGTGCCAGCAGCCAACACACGGGACTAGCCTTTGGATTGACCGGGGAGCTGTTTTTT.

The rearrangement uses TRBV6-1 and TRBJ1-5; the match to TRBD1 covers 7 bases. J gave up 1 base and V 6 bases, and 6 bases lay outside the gene matches. The CDR3 spans 15 residues. Germline CDR1 is MNHNS and CDR2 is SASEGT. CDR3 residues: CASRQQGLSNQPQHF. The DNA of the CDR3 is TGTGCCAGCAGACAACAGGGGTTGAGCAATCAGCCCCAGCATTTT.

The table lists this clonotype with a few counts. The rearrangement links TRBV19 to TRBJ1-5, with unresolved D. Germline CDR1 and CDR2: LNHDA and SQIVND (reference sequence). This CDR3 spans 14 amino acids. V was pared by 5 bases and J by 5 bases, with 13 bases between. DNA for the CDR3: TGTGCCAGTAGTGCCCACATGAGGTATCAGCCCCAGCATTTT. Protein: CASSAHMRYQPQHF.

At least ten counts were recorded for this clonotype. This chain uses TRBV12-3 or TRBV12-4 with TRBJ1-6; 8 bases are a match to TRBD1. The ends lost 8 bases at V and 6 bases at J; junction bases unmatched: 9. The CDR3 totals 15 residues. For the CDR3, the DNA is TGTGCCAGCTCTTCCGGACAGGGCCGTAATTCACCCCTCCACTTT. As protein: CASSSGQGRNSPLHF.

This clonotype was counted a few times. The chain uses TRBV6-5 and TRBJ2-2; D unresolved. V gave up 2 bases and J gave up 1 base, with 8 bases separating them. The CDR3 has 15 residues. CDR1 and CDR2 (germline): MNHEY, SVGAGI. The DNA for the CDR3 is TGTGCCAGCAGTTACCGTTGGGGGAACACCGGGGAGCTGTTTTTT. Translated: CASSYRWGNTGELFF.

The rearrangement links TRBV25-1 to TRBJ2-3; 9 nucleotides match TRBD2. This CDR3 comprises 18 residues. Looked up from germline, CDR1 is MGHDK and CDR2 is SYGVNS. V was pared by 1 base and J by 4 bases, with 12 bases of the junction left unmatched. The CDR3, as DNA: TGTGCCAGCAGTGAATGGTCTACTAGCGGGCCGACACCAGATACGCAGTATTTT. It is translated as CASSEWSTSGPTPDTQYF.

This sequence joins TRBV20-1 and TRBJ1-3; no reliable D call. The CDR3 covers 13 residues. The V end lost 1 base, the J end lost 4 bases, and 8 bases lay between the germline ends. Per the germline V gene, CDR1 is DFQATT and CDR2 is SNEGSKA (reference sequence). The CDR3 DNA reads as TGCAGTGCTAGAGGCTTGGGGGGAAACACCATATATTTT. It yields the protein CSARGLGGNTIYF.

This clonotype was found a few times. The V and J genes are TRBV2 and TRBJ2-7; possibly TRBD2 for D (5 bases). V gave up 0 bases and J gave up 0 bases, with 9 bases separating them. The CDR3 consists of 15 residues. CDR1 is SNHLY, CDR2 FYNNEI, per germline. This CDR3 is CASSEARVLSYEQYF. CDR3 DNA: TGTGCCAGCAGTGAAGCGAGGGTCCTCTCCTACGAGCAGTACTTC.

The J gene is TRBJ2-7, the V gene TRBV19, with D tentatively TRBD1 (5 bases). CDR3 length: 14 amino acids. V was shortened by 7 bases and J by 3 bases, with 16 bases between the two germline ends. Germline V gives CDR1 LNHDA, CDR2 SQIVND (reference sequence). Written as DNA, the CDR3 is TGTGCCAGTAAGGGGAACTCCGCTAACTACGAGCAGTACTTC. It translates to CASKGNSANYEQYF.

The chain couples TRBV2 to TRBJ1-4, with D perhaps TRBD1 (5 bases). Germline CDR1 reads SNHLY; CDR2 reads FYNNEI. V lost 4 bases and J 6 bases, leaving 12 bases between the germline ends. The CDR3 has 14 residues. For the CDR3, the DNA is TGTGCCAGCAGTGTGGAGAGGGGCGATGAAAAACTGTTTTTT. Protein product: CASSVERGDEKLFF.

This clonotype occurred many times. The J gene is TRBJ1-2, the V gene TRBV6-1; D is unclear. Germline CDR1 and CDR2: MNHNS and SASEGT. This CDR3 contains 10 residues. V lost 6 bases and J 8 bases, leaving 7 bases between the germline ends. CDR3 DNA: TGTGCCAGCAGGGAGGAAGGCTACACCTTC. Translating gives CASREEGYTF.